This entry describes one TCR beta chain. The antigen is not known. Relative to the germline gene, one junction end is altered; a read error may explain this. These data come from a study of shared clonotypes between healthy human individuals. Study conclusions and caveats: Four donors showed sharing of approximately 5% of naive CD4 clonotypes.

Clones were read by immunoSEQ multiplex PCR, and TCRdb kept only the in-frame ones, dropping some. This table has millions of clones, 85% to 95% appearing once. CDR3 length equals 13 residues. Looked up from germline, CDR1 is SGHAT and CDR2 is FQNNGV. The source of this sequence is a man between 18 and 35 years old in good health. Some clones in this sample may be carry-over from other donors' samples. V and J are TRBV11-2 and TRBJ1-5; D remains ambiguous. Sequencing used naive CD4+ T cells from PBMCs. Subset reported: CD45RA+ positively selected. This CDR3 is CASSPDGNQSQHF. The CDR3 bases are TGTGCCAGCAGCCCGGACGGGAATCAGTCCCAGCATTTT.